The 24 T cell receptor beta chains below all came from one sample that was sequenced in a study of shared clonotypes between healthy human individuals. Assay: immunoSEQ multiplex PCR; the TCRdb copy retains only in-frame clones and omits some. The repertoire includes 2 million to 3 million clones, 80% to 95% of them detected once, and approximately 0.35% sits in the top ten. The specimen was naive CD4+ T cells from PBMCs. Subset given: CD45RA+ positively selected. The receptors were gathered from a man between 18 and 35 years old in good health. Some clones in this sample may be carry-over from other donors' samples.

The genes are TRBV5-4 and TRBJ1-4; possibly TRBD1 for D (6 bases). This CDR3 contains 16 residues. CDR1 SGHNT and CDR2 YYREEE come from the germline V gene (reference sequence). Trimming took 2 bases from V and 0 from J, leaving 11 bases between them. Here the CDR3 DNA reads TGTGCCAGCAGCTTAGGGACACCCGCAACTAATGAAAAACTGTTTTTT. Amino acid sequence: CASSLGTPATNEKLFF.

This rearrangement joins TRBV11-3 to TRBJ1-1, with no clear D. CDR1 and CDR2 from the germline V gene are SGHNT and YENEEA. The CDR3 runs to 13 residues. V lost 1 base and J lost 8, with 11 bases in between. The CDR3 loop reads CASSLVRGYEAFF. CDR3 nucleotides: TGTGCCAGCAGCTTAGTTCGTGGTTACGAAGCTTTCTTT.

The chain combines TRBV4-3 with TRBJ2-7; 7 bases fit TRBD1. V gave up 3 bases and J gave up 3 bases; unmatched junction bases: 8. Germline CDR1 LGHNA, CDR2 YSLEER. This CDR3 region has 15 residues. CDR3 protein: CASSQRERGRYEQYF. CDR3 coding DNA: TGCGCCAGCAGCCAGAGGGAAAGGGGGCGCTACGAGCAGTACTTC.

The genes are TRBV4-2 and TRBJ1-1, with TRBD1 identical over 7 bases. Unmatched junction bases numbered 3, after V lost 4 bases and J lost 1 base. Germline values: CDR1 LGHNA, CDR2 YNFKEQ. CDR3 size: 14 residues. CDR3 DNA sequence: TGTGCCAGCAGCCCCAGGGGGAGGAACACTGAAGCTTTCTTT. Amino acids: CASSPRGRNTEAFF.

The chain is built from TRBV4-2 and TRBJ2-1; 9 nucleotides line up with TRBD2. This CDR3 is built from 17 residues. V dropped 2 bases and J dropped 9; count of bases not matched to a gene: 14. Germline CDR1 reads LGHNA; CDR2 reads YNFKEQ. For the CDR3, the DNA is TGTGCCAGCAGCCAAAGATTGTTGGCGGGAGGGCCAGGTGAGCAGTTCTTC. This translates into CASSQRLLAGGPGEQFF.

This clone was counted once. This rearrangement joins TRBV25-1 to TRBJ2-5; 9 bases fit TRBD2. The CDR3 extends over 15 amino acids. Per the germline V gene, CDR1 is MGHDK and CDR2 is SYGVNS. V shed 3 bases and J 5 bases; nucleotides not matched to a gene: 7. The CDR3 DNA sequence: TGTGCCAGCAGTGATGCGGGAGGGCCCTGGGAGACCCAGTACTTC. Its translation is CASSDAGGPWETQYF. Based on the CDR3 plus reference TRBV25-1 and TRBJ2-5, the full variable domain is EADIYQTPRYLVIGTGKKITLECSQTMGHDKMYWYQQDPGMELHLIHYSYGVNSTEKGDLSSESTVSRIRTEHFPLTLESARPSHTSQYLCASSDAGGPWETQYFGPGTRLLVL.

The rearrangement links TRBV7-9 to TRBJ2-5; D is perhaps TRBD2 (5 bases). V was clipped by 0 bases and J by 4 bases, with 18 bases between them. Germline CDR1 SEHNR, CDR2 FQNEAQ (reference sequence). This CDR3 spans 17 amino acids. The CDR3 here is CASSLALVASLVETQYF. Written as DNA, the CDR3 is TGTGCCAGCAGCTTAGCGCTGGTAGCGAGTCTGGTAGAGACCCAGTACTTC.

In DNA, the CDR3 is TGTGCCGCAGCCAGCTCCTACGAGCAGTACTTC. Encoded protein: CAAASSYEQYF. This chain links TRBV6-5 with TRBJ2-7; D unclear. The CDR3 contains 11 residues. V lost 11 bases, J lost 0 bases, and 8 bases lay in between. Germline assignment: CDR1 MNHEY and CDR2 SVGAGI.

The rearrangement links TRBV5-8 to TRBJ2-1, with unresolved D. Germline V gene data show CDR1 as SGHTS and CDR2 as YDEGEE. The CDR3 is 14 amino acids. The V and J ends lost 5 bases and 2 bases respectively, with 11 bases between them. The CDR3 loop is CASSRLGTYNEQFF. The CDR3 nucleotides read TGTGCCAGCAGTCGATTAGGGACCTACAATGAGCAGTTCTTC.

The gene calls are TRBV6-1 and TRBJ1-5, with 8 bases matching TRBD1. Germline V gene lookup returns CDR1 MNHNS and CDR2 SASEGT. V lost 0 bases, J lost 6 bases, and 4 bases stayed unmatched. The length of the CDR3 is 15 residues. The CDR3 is CASSEAGQASQPQHF. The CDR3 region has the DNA TGTGCCAGCAGTGAAGCGGGACAGGCCTCTCAGCCCCAGCATTTT.

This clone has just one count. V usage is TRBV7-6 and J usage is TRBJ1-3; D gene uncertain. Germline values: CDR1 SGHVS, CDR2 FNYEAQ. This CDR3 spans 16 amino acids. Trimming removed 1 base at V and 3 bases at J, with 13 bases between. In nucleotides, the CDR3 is TGTGCCAGCAGCTTAGTGGGCAACTCGGGTGGAAACACCATATATTTT. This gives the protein CASSLVGNSGGNTIYF.

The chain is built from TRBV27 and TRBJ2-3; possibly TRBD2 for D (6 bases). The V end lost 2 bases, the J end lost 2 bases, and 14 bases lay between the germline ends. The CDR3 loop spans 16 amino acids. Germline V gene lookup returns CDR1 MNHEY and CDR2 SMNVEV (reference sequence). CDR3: CASSLNFWGLTDTQYF. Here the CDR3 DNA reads TGTGCCAGCAGTTTAAATTTCTGGGGACTCACAGATACGCAGTATTTT.

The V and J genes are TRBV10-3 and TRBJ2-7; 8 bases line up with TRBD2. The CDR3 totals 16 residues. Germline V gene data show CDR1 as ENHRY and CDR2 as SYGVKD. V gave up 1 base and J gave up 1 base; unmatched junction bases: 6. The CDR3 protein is CAISEFSGILSYEQYF. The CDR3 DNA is TGTGCCATCAGTGAGTTTAGCGGGATTCTATCCTACGAGCAGTACTTC.

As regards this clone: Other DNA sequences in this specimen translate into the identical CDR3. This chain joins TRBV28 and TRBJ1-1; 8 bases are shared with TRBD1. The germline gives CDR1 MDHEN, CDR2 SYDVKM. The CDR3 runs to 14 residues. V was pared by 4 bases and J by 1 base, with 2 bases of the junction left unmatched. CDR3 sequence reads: CASSSTGANTEAFF. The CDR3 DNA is TGTGCCAGCAGTTCGACAGGGGCGAACACTGAAGCTTTCTTT.

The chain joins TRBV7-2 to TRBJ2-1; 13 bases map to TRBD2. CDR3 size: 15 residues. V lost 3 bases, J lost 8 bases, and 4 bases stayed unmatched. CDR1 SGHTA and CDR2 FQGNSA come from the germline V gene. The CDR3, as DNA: TGTGCCAGCAGCTTTCGACTAGCGGGAGGACATGAGCAGTTCTTC. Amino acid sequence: CASSFRLAGGHEQFF.

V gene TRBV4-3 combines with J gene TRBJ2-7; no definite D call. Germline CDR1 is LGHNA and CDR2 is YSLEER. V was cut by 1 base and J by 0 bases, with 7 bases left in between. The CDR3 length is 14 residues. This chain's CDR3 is CASSQGTSSYEQYF. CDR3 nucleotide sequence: TGCGCCAGCAGCCAAGGAACATCCTCCTACGAGCAGTACTTC.

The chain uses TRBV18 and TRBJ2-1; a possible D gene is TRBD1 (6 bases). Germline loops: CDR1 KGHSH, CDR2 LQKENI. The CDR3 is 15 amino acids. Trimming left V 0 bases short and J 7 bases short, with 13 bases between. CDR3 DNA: TGTGCCAGCTCACCACCCGGACAGTTGCTAAATGAGCAGTTCTTC. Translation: CASSPPGQLLNEQFF. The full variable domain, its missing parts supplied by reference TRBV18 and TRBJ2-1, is NAGVMQNPRHLVRRRGQEARLRCSPMKGHSHVYWYRQLPEEGLKFMVYLQKENIIDESGMPKERFSAEFPKEGPSILRIQQVVRGDSAAYFCASSPPGQLLNEQFFGPGTRLTVL.

CDR3 sequence (DNA): TGTGCCATCAGTGATGAGGGACAGGGTCAAGAGACCCAGTACTTC. This encodes CAISDEGQGQETQYF. The chain uses TRBV10-3 and TRBJ2-5; the match to TRBD1 covers 9 bases. J lost 2 bases, V lost 3 bases, and 4 bases had no gene match. The CDR3 spans 15 residues. In germline, CDR1 is ENHRY, CDR2 SYGVKD.

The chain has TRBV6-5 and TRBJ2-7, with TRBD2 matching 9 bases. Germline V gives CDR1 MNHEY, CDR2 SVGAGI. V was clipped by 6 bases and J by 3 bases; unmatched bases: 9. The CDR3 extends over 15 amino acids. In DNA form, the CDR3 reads TGTGCCAGCAGACCTAGCGGGACAAGTCTCTACGAGCAGTACTTC. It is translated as CASRPSGTSLYEQYF.

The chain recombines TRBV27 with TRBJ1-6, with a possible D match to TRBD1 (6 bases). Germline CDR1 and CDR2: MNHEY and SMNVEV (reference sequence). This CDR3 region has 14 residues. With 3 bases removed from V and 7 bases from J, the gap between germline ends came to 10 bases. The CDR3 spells CASSFAGENSPLHF. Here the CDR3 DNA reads TGTGCCAGCAGTTTCGCAGGGGAGAATTCACCCCTCCACTTT.

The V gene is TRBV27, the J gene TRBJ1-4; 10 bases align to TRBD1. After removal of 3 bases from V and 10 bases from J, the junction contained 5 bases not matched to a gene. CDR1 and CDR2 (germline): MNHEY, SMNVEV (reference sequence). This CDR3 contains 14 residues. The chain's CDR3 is CASSLGQGRGKLFF. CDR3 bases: TGTGCCAGCAGTTTGGGACAGGGGAGGGGAAAACTGTTTTTT.

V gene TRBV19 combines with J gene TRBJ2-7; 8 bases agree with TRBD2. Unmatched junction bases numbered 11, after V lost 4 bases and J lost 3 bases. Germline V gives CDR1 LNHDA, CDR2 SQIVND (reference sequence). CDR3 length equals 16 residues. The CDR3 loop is CASSTPLQSGSYEQYF. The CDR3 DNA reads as TGTGCCAGTAGTACGCCCCTTCAAAGCGGGAGCTACGAGCAGTACTTC.

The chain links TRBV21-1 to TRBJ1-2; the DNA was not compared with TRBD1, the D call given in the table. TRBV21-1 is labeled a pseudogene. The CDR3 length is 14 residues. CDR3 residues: CASRGISPNYGYTF. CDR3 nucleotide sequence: TGTGCCAGCAGGGGCATTAGTCCTAACTATGGCTACACCTTC.

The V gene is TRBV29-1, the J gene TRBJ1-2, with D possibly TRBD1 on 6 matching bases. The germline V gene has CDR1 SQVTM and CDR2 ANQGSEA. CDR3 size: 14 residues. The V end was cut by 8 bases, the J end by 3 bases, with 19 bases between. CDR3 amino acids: CSITLGGRHYGYTF. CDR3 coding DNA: TGCAGCATTACTCTTGGGGGCAGACACTATGGCTACACCTTC.